This T cell receptor beta chain is from a study of shared clonotypes between healthy human individuals. Background on the study: The donors, a couple of women and a few men, were aged 18 to 49.

Germline V lookup: CDR1 LNHDA, CDR2 SQIVND (reference sequence). Between the trimmed V and J ends, which lost 3 bases and 1 base, there was a span of 13 bases. CDR3 size: 15 residues. The test was conducted at deep level. Here immunoSEQ multiplex PCR was the method, and the copy in TCRdb shows in-frame clones only, minus some. The sample holds 950,000 to 1,100,000 clones, more than 65% seen once. Of note for this clone: The antigen is unknown.

Study-wide results and limits: Memory subsets generally showed lower estimated richness than naive subsets.

Splitting of CD4+ cells produced CD45RA+ naive and CD45RA-negative memory subsets. The sequence came from a man between 18 and 29 years old in good health. The V gene is TRBV19, the J gene TRBJ2-7; possible D gene TRBD2, 6 bases. Sample: memory CD4+ T cells sorted from blood. Subset in this sample: CD45RA-negative fraction. CDR3 amino acids: CASSIGTRGSYEQYF. The CDR3 coding sequence is TGTGCCAGTAGTATCGGTACCCGGGGGTCCTACGAGCAGTACTTC.